One and the same sample provided the 14 T cell receptor beta chains below, sequenced in a study of blood T cells in healthy people across ages. It was with a sample-barcoded 5' primer and a J-beta primer mix that a second PCR of roughly 7 to 12 cycles was run. Each CDR3 protein is one row after TCRdb ran MiXCR on the 5' RACE reads. The table includes 850,000 or so distinct CDR3 sequences, 25% to 35% detected once. The sequenced sample consisted of blood. Receptor source: a woman of 80 years or more in good health.

The chain employs TRBV6-2 or TRBV6-3 and TRBJ2-1; TRBD2 agrees at 9 bases. CDR3 size: 17 residues. Germline V gene lookup returns CDR1 MNHEY and CDR2 SVGEGT. The junction had 9 bases not matched to a gene; V was cut back by 0 bases and J by 6 bases. CDR3 sequence (DNA): TGTGCCAGCAGTTACTCGATAGCGGGGGACTTCTCCAATGAGCAGTTCTTC. This gives the protein CASSYSIAGDFSNEQFF.

This clonotype has more than one count but fewer than ten. The rearrangement joins TRBV5-1 to TRBJ2-7; D tentatively reads TRBD1 or TRBD2 (5 bases each). Germline V gene sequence: CDR1 SGHRS, CDR2 YFSETQ. V was shortened by 3 bases and J by 5 bases, with 12 bases between the two germline ends. The CDR3 contains 13 residues. The CDR3, as DNA: TGCGCCAGCAGCTCGGCAGGGAGCCACGAGCAGTACTTC. Protein product: CASSSAGSHEQYF.

About this clonotype itself: One junction end does not reproduce the germline sequence, and a read error may be involved. The chain couples TRBV7-9 to TRBJ2-3; no clear D gene. Germline lookup yields CDR1 SEHNR and CDR2 FQNEAQ (reference sequence). This CDR3 is built from 14 residues. CDR3 sequence: CVSSPIQISDTQYF. The CDR3 nucleotides read TGTGTCAGCAGCCCAATTCAGATCTCAGATACGCAGTATTTT.

There are many counts of this clonotype. The chain is built from TRBV24-1 and TRBJ2-3; D may correspond to TRBD1 or TRBD2 (6 bases each). V lost 7 bases and J lost 2, with 15 bases in between. CDR1 and CDR2 (germline): KGHDR, SFDVKD. The CDR3 covers 15 residues. Written as DNA, the CDR3 is TGTGCCACCAGCGGGACGGGGGCTTACACAGATACGCAGTATTTT. Protein: CATSGTGAYTDTQYF.

The sample holds a few counts of this clonotype. The chain couples TRBV7-8 to TRBJ2-5; D is undetermined. CDR3 length: 13 amino acids. V dropped 6 bases and J dropped 1 base, with 9 bases sitting between them. Germline values: CDR1 SGHVS, CDR2 FQNEAQ. The CDR3 here is CASSQVAQETQYF. Here the CDR3 DNA reads TGTGCCAGCAGTCAGGTTGCCCAAGAGACCCAGTACTTC.

At least ten counts were recorded for this clonotype. The rearrangement uses TRBV12-3 or TRBV12-4 and TRBJ1-6; D gene ambiguous. V lost 8 bases and J 3 bases, leaving 11 bases between the germline ends. CDR3 size: 14 residues. CDR3 loop: CASRGPYYNSPLHF. As DNA, the CDR3 is TGTGCCAGCCGAGGCCCGTACTATAATTCACCCCTCCACTTT.

This clonotype has more than one count but fewer than ten. The chain has TRBV5-1 and TRBJ2-3; TRBD2 matches 10 bases. Germline V gene data show CDR1 as SGHRS and CDR2 as YFSETQ. There are 16 residues in the CDR3. V shed 3 bases and J 4 bases; nucleotides not matched to a gene: 8. The CDR3 sequence is CASSSASGGAADTQYF. The CDR3 DNA follows: TGCGCCAGCAGCTCCGCAAGCGGGGGGGCTGCAGATACGCAGTATTTT.

This clonotype came up many times. This sequence joins TRBV27 and TRBJ2-4; 8 nucleotides match TRBD1. The CDR3 runs to 16 residues. V lost 3 bases to trimming and J lost 2 bases; unmatched junction nucleotides: 6. CDR1 and CDR2 from the germline V gene are MNHEY and SMNVEV (reference sequence). The CDR3 spells CASSLRTGMTKNIQYF. For the CDR3, the DNA is TGTGCCAGCAGTTTGCGGACAGGGATGACCAAAAACATTCAGTACTTC.

In its sample, this clonotype was seen many times. The rearrangement uses TRBV9 and TRBJ1-6, with 7 bases fitting TRBD1. J lost 0 bases, V lost 0 bases, and 3 bases had no gene match. The germline CDR1 and CDR2 sequences are SGDLS and YYNGEE. The CDR3 is made up of 17 amino acids. In DNA, the CDR3 is TGTGCCAGCAGCGTAGGGGACAGTCACTCCTATAATTCACCCCTCCACTTT. It yields the protein CASSVGDSHSYNSPLHF.

This clonotype was observed many times. The chain links TRBV5-1 to TRBJ2-5; possible D gene TRBD1, 5 bases. Germline assignment: CDR1 SGHRS and CDR2 YFSETQ. CDR3 size: 13 residues. V was trimmed by 5 bases and J by 5 bases, leaving 13 bases between them. In DNA form, the CDR3 reads TGCGCCAGCAGGCTACAGGTATCGGAGACCCAGTACTTC. The encoded protein is CASRLQVSETQYF.

This sequence joins TRBV6-2 or TRBV6-3 and TRBJ2-3; D gene ambiguous. The CDR3 is 14 residues long. With 6 bases removed from V and 6 bases from J, the gap between germline ends came to 16 bases. Germline V gene data show CDR1 as MNHEY and CDR2 as SVGEGT. The CDR3 loop is CASSKIGVGDTQYF. The DNA for the CDR3 is TGTGCCAGCAGCAAGATTGGTGTCGGGGATACGCAGTATTTT.

The chain has TRBV6-1 and TRBJ1-5, with D tentatively TRBD1 (5 bases). Germline V gene data show CDR1 as MNHNS and CDR2 as SASEGT. This CDR3 contains 17 residues. Trimming cost V 9 bases and J 1 base, with 22 bases left between them. The CDR3 nucleotides are TGTGCCAGATTGGGCAGGGCGGGAGGAGACAGCAATCAGCCCCAGCATTTT. It translates to CARLGRAGGDSNQPQHF.

V usage is TRBV7-8 and J usage is TRBJ2-1; D unresolved. Germline lookup yields CDR1 SGHVS and CDR2 FQNEAQ. V lost 1 base, J lost 6 bases, and 16 bases lay in between. This CDR3 contains 16 residues. The CDR3 region has the DNA TGTGCCAGCAGCTTAGTCCTCCTAGGCCTGAGCAATGAGCAGTTCTTC. Protein: CASSLVLLGLSNEQFF.

The sample holds many counts of this clonotype. The chain joins TRBV7-2 to TRBJ2-5, with no clear D. Trimming left V 5 bases short and J 7 bases short, with 14 bases between. This CDR3 spans 13 amino acids. Germline V gives CDR1 SGHTA, CDR2 FQGNSA. CDR3 sequence reads: CASSKGPPGTQYF. The CDR3 coding sequence is TGTGCCAGCAGCAAAGGACCCCCTGGGACCCAGTACTTC.